This T cell receptor beta chain originates from a study of T cell responses to AZD1222 COVID-19 vaccine. Study outcomes and limitations: As reported, nearly half of all spike-specific TCRs target variant regions that are unmutated. No repertoire was sampled before or during the peak T cell response, only after it.

Comment on this clone: What it binds is not known.

Repertoires were generated with immunoSEQ multiplex PCR, while TCRdb's copy carries only in-frame clones and drops some. The table has approximately 110,000 clones, roughly nine tenths seen once. The sequence came from an adult in good health. This material consisted of peripheral blood, taken on day 0 of AZD1222 vaccination.

The CDR3 sequence is CASSQRGVNTEAFF. The CDR3 coding sequence is TGTGCCAGCAGCCAGAGGGGAGTGAACACTGAAGCTTTCTTT. The chain joins TRBV7-2 to TRBJ1-1; a possible D gene is TRBD1 (5 bases). CDR3 length equals 14 residues. V lost 5 bases and J 0 bases, leaving 10 bases between the germline ends. CDR1 is SGHTA and CDR2 is FQGNSA in the germline V gene. Complete variable domain (other parts from reference TRBV7-2 and TRBJ1-1): GAGVSQSPSNKVTEKGKDVELRCDPISGHTALYWYRQSLGQGLEFLIYFQGNSAPDKSGLPSDRFSAERTGGSVSTLTIQRTQQEDSAVYLCASSQRGVNTEAFFGQGTRLTVV.